The 30 T cell receptor beta chains in this list originate from one sample, sequenced in a study of T cell repertoires in cytomegalovirus infection. One entry per CDR3 protein results from TCRdb running MiXCR on the reads. The table has a few hundred thousand distinct CDR3 sequences, about 35% seen once. These TCRs are of unknown antigen specificity. The specimen was cultured PBMCs, collected from culture after CMV antigen stimulation. These receptors came from a human donor in good health (CMV status not recorded). Some clones in this sample may be carry-over from other donors' samples.

V usage is TRBV19 and J usage is TRBJ2-1, with 11 bases fitting TRBD2. The CDR3 is 16 amino acids. Trimming cost V 3 bases and J 9 bases; bases outside gene matches: 10. Germline lookup yields CDR1 LNHDA and CDR2 SQIVND (reference sequence). The CDR3 sequence is CASSMGAGLAGGEQFF. The DNA of the CDR3 is TGTGCCAGTAGTATGGGCGCGGGTCTAGCGGGAGGTGAGCAGTTCTTC.

In its sample, this clonotype was seen many times. This chain uses TRBV7-2 with TRBJ2-3; 7 bases align to TRBD2. Germline V CDR1 and CDR2: SGHTA, FQGNSA. The CDR3 spans 15 residues. Unmatched junction bases numbered 13, after V lost 7 bases and J lost 6 bases. For the CDR3, the DNA is TGTGCCAGCATCCGCTCCGGGGGGATGCAGGATACGCAGTATTTT. This translates into CASIRSGGMQDTQYF.

The chain links TRBV6-5 to TRBJ2-7; 7 bases are a match to TRBD2. This CDR3 is 14 amino acids long. Germline CDR1 and CDR2: MNHEY and SVGAGI. Trimming took 5 bases from V and 2 from J; bases not matched to a gene: 6. The CDR3 region is CASSRDYRTYEQYV. CDR3 nucleotide sequence: TGTGCCAGCAGTCGGGACTACCGAACCTACGAGCAGTACGTC.

J is TRBJ1-3 and V is TRBV29-1; 7 positions match TRBD1. With V trimmed by 4 bases and J by 3 bases, 9 bases remained unmatched. CDR3 size: 15 residues. Looked up from germline, CDR1 is SQVTM and CDR2 is ANQGSEA. CDR3 sequence reads: CSVANQQGIGNTIYF. The DNA for the CDR3 is TGCAGCGTTGCCAATCAACAGGGGATTGGAAACACCATATATTTT.

This clonotype has only a few counts. The gene calls are TRBV7-8 and TRBJ2-2, with 13 bases that match TRBD2. V trimming: 6 bases; J trimming: 10 bases; junction bases outside the gene matches: 11. Germline assignment: CDR1 SGHVS and CDR2 FQNEAQ. The CDR3 runs 16 residues. The CDR3, as DNA: TGTGCCAGCAGTTTTAGGACTAGCGGGAGAAAGGTGGAGCTGTTTTTT. Protein product: CASSFRTSGRKVELFF.

This clonotype was observed a few times. V is TRBV6-2 or TRBV6-3 and J is TRBJ2-1; 12 nucleotides align to TRBD2. The CDR3 has 14 amino acids. From germline, CDR1 is MNHEY and CDR2 SVGEGT. Losses at the gene ends were 5 bases for V and 7 bases for J; bases not matched to a gene: 3. The CDR3 sequence: CASSTSGRWNEQFF. CDR3 DNA: TGTGCCAGCAGTACTAGCGGGAGGTGGAATGAGCAGTTCTTC.

This sequence joins TRBV2 and TRBJ2-5; 11 nucleotides line up with TRBD2. This CDR3 is built from 15 residues. V shed 6 bases and J 4 bases; nucleotides not matched to a gene: 7. CDR1 and CDR2 from the germline V gene are SNHLY and FYNNEI. The CDR3 DNA reads TGTGCCAGCAGCGCGACTAGCGGGAAGGGAGAGACCCAGTACTTC. It specifies CASSATSGKGETQYF.

J is TRBJ2-7 and V is TRBV7-9; either TRBD1 or TRBD2 may supply D (5 bases each). The CDR3 sequence is 14 residues long. Germline CDR1 is SEHNR and CDR2 is FQNEAQ (reference sequence). Trimming pared 5 bases from V and 5 bases from J, leaving 16 bases between. The CDR3 DNA is TGTGCCAGCAGCGAAGTACAGGAGGTCAACGAGCAGTACGTC. As protein: CASSEVQEVNEQYV.

This clonotype was observed a handful of times. V gene TRBV12-5 combines with J gene TRBJ2-1, with 11 bases matching TRBD2. Germline assignment: CDR1 LGHNT and CDR2 FRNRAP. CDR3 length: 19 residues. The V and J ends lost 5 bases and 7 bases, in that order; junction bases with no gene match: 19. The chain's CDR3 is CASGPTGTSGLKEENEQFF. CDR3 in DNA: TGTGCTAGTGGTCCGACCGGGACTAGCGGACTCAAGGAGGAAAATGAGCAGTTCTTC.

V and J are TRBV19 and TRBJ2-7; the D gene is possibly TRBD2 (6 bases). This CDR3 spans 13 amino acids. The germline CDR1 and CDR2 sequences are LNHDA and SQIVND (reference sequence). The V gene lost 5 bases and the J gene lost 4 bases, with 12 bases spanning the gap. The CDR3 DNA reads as TGTGCCAGTAGTCGCCCGGGGGTATACGAGCAGTACGTC. Its protein product is CASSRPGVYEQYV.

The table lists this clonotype with many counts. CDR3 sequence reads: CASSPSGTYEQYF. The CDR3 region has the DNA TGTGCCAGCAGCCCTAGCGGGACCTACGAGCAGTACTTC. The chain uses TRBV7-4 and TRBJ2-7, with 9 bases identical to TRBD2. CDR1 is SGHVT and CDR2 is SQSDAQ in the germline V gene. CDR3 length: 13 residues. Losses at the gene ends were 5 bases for V and 2 bases for J; bases not matched to a gene: 1.

The chain links TRBV6-2 or TRBV6-3 to TRBJ2-1, with 7 bases aligning to TRBD1. This CDR3 has 16 residues. Trimming took 5 bases from V and 9 from J; bases not matched to a gene: 16. The germline gives CDR1 MNHEY, CDR2 SVGEGT. The DNA for the CDR3 is TGTGCCAGCAGTCCCGACAGGGTCATACGGTATATTGAGCAGTTCTTC. Its protein product is CASSPDRVIRYIEQFF.

This clonotype was observed once. The rearrangement links TRBV6-6 to TRBJ2-2; D is perhaps TRBD2 (5 bases). Trimming removed 0 bases from V and 7 bases from J, with 12 bases in between. The CDR3 consists of 15 residues. Germline CDR1 MNHNY, CDR2 SVGAGI (reference sequence). In DNA form, the CDR3 reads TGTGCCAGCAGTTACTCGTTGGGAGCAAACGGGGAGCTGTTTTTT. Its protein is CASSYSLGANGELFF.

The V call is TRBV12-3 or TRBV12-4, the J call TRBJ1-2, with 7 positions matching TRBD1. The V gene end was trimmed by 7 bases and the J gene end by 4 bases; junction bases not matched to a gene: 9. This CDR3 spans 14 amino acids. The CDR3 protein is CASNGQGDTYGYTF. DNA of the CDR3: TGTGCCAGCAACGGTCAGGGGGATACCTATGGCTACACCTTC.

The V and J genes are TRBV19 and TRBJ2-3, with no clear D. V was trimmed by 4 bases and J by 5 bases, leaving 22 bases between them. This CDR3 region has 17 residues. In germline, CDR1 is LNHDA, CDR2 SQIVND (reference sequence). The CDR3 DNA follows: TGTGCCAGTAGTACGAGTCCCCCCGGTGGCACCGGAGATACGCAGTATTTT. This sequence encodes CASSTSPPGGTGDTQYF.

V gene TRBV7-2 combines with J gene TRBJ2-2; maybe TRBD2 (5 bases). Germline CDR1 reads SGHTA; CDR2 reads FQGNSA. The ends were cut back, 4 bases at V and 4 bases at J, with 7 bases in the middle. This CDR3 region has 13 residues. This CDR3 reads CASSSSGTGELFF. CDR3 DNA: TGTGCCAGCAGCTCCAGCGGCACCGGGGAGCTGTTTTTT.

Worth noting for this clonotype: A much more abundant neighbour one base away suggests this may be a read error. Because the CDR3 is missing its conserved closing phenylalanine or tryptophan, this is likely a read error. The rearrangement links TRBV7-2 to TRBJ2-7; TRBD1 or TRBD2 may be the D gene (6 bases each). CDR3 size: 15 residues. The germline V gene has CDR1 SGHTA and CDR2 FQGNSA. V was shortened by 5 bases and J by 3 bases, with 17 bases between the two germline ends. DNA of the CDR3: TGTGCCAGCAGCCCGTCACCGGGGGCTAACTACGAGCAGTACCTC. Its protein product is CASSPSPGANYEQYL.

The rearrangement uses TRBV20-1 and TRBJ1-5; 11 bases line up with TRBD1. This CDR3 contains 13 residues. Germline assignment: CDR1 DFQATT and CDR2 SNEGSKA (reference sequence). J was trimmed by 7 bases and V by 6 bases; bases with no gene match: 5. The CDR3, as DNA: TGCAGTGCGGGGGACAGGGGGGGACAGCCCCAGCATTTT. Its protein product is CSAGDRGGQPQHF.

A few counts support this clonotype. The chain is built from TRBV12-3 or TRBV12-4 and TRBJ2-4; D remains ambiguous. V was cut by 4 bases and J by 1 base, with 5 bases left in between. The CDR3 loop spans 13 amino acids. This CDR3 reads CASSSPAKNIQYF. CDR3 in DNA: TGTGCCAGCAGTTCTCCGGCCAAAAACATTCAGTACTTC.

The chain joins TRBV12-3 or TRBV12-4 to TRBJ2-1; 10 nucleotides align to TRBD2. This CDR3 has 16 residues. V shed 9 bases, J shed 5 bases, and the junction held 13 bases outside the gene matches. CDR3 protein: CASKPSGTSVNNEQFF. The CDR3 nucleotides are TGTGCCAGTAAGCCCTCCGGGACTAGCGTTAACAATGAGCAGTTCTTC.

V is TRBV12-3 or TRBV12-4 and J is TRBJ1-3; 9 nucleotides align to TRBD1. J lost 5 bases, V lost 4 bases, and 6 bases had no gene match. This CDR3 has 15 residues. Written as DNA, the CDR3 is TGTGCCAGCAGTTCCCCGGGACAGGGAAGAAACACCATATATTTT. Translated, it gives CASSSPGQGRNTIYF.

The chain carries TRBV7-9 and TRBJ1-1; no firm D call. The germline V and J ends were trimmed by 4 bases and 11 bases, with 17 bases remaining between them. The CDR3 loop spans 13 amino acids. Germline CDR1 SEHNR, CDR2 FQNEAQ (reference sequence). This chain's CDR3 is CASSSSSVAYAFF. DNA of the CDR3: TGTGCCAGCAGCTCATCTTCGGTGGCTTATGCTTTCTTT. Using reference TRBV7-9 and TRBJ1-1 for the parts outside the CDR3, the full variable domain is DTGVSQNPRHKITKRGQNVTFRCDPISEHNRLYWYRQTLGQGPEFLTYFQNEAQLEKSRLLSDRFSAERPKGSFSTLEIQRTEQGDSAMYLCASSSSSVAYAFFGQGTRLTVV.

The chain has TRBV2 and TRBJ2-3; 7 bases are a match to TRBD2. This CDR3 has 16 amino acids. Germline CDR1 SNHLY, CDR2 FYNNEI. Trimming at V came to 7 bases and at J to 4 bases, leaving 14 bases not matched to a gene. CDR3 DNA: TGTGCCAGCAACAGAGTGGGAGGGCCGATATCAGATACGCAGTATTTT. Protein product: CASNRVGGPISDTQYF.

CDR3 DNA: TGTGCCAGCAGCCCCCGAGTTGGTGGCTACACCTTC. The encoded protein is CASSPRVGGYTF. V and J are TRBV7-9 and TRBJ1-2; D uncertain. CDR3 length: 12 residues. Trimming took off 5 bases at V and 7 bases at J, with 11 bases between the two ends. The germline gives CDR1 SEHNR, CDR2 FQNEAQ (reference sequence). Supplemented by reference TRBV7-9 and TRBJ1-2, the full variable domain reads DTGVSQNPRHKITKRGQNVTFRCDPISEHNRLYWYRQTLGQGPEFLTYFQNEAQLEKSRLLSDRFSAERPKGSFSTLEIQRTEQGDSAMYLCASSPRVGGYTFGSGTRLTVV.

This clonotype was seen repeatedly, ten times or more. For the CDR3, the DNA is TGTGCCAGCAGCTTAGATAGGACAGGGAGGACCGGGGAGCTGTTTTTT. It codes for CASSLDRTGRTGELFF. The rearrangement joins TRBV11-2 to TRBJ2-2, with TRBD1 matching 8 bases. The CDR3 covers 16 residues. V lost 0 bases to trimming and J lost 5 bases; unmatched junction nucleotides: 5. Germline CDR1 SGHAT, CDR2 FQNNGV.

CDR3 sequence reads: CASSSPISGQPEAFF. The CDR3 coding sequence is TGTGCCAGCAGCTCGCCCATAAGCGGACAGCCTGAAGCTTTCTTT. The chain combines TRBV7-2 with TRBJ1-1; perhaps TRBD1 as D (6 bases). Germline V gene data show CDR1 as SGHTA and CDR2 as FQGNSA. V was clipped by 4 bases and J by 6 bases, with 18 bases between them. The CDR3 length is 15 residues.

This clonotype was recorded a few times. The rearrangement uses TRBV6-1 and TRBJ1-5; no firm D call. Germline V CDR1 and CDR2: MNHNS, SASEGT. The CDR3 has 14 amino acids. V lost 2 bases, J lost 10 bases, and 15 bases lay in between. The CDR3 here is CASSELGRSSPQHF. The CDR3 DNA sequence: TGTGCCAGCAGTGAACTTGGGAGGTCTTCCCCCCAGCATTTT.

The V gene is TRBV12-3 or TRBV12-4, the J gene TRBJ1-1; weak D call: TRBD1 (5 bases). Trimming cost V 6 bases and J 7 bases, with 18 bases left between them. This CDR3 has 14 residues. The CDR3 loop is CASSDINRQFEAFF. Here the CDR3 DNA reads TGTGCCAGCAGCGATATAAATCGACAGTTTGAAGCTTTCTTT.

The V call is TRBV7-2, the J call TRBJ2-1; TRBD2 matches 7 bases. This CDR3 spans 16 amino acids. V trimming: 3 bases; J trimming: 8 bases; junction bases outside the gene matches: 13. Germline CDR1 reads SGHTA; CDR2 reads FQGNSA. CDR3: CASSFFPRGSGYEQFF. DNA of the CDR3: TGTGCCAGCAGCTTCTTTCCCCGCGGGAGTGGGTATGAGCAGTTCTTC. The full variable domain, in which reference TRBV7-2 and TRBJ2-1 provide the parts outside the CDR3, is GAGVSQSPSNKVTEKGKDVELRCDPISGHTALYWYRQSLGQGLEFLIYFQGNSAPDKSGLPSDRFSAERTGGSVSTLTIQRTQQEDSAVYLCASSFFPRGSGYEQFFGPGTRLTVL.

The V gene is TRBV5-1, the J gene TRBJ2-1; D is perhaps TRBD2 (6 bases). CDR3 length: 15 residues. Trimming stripped 0 bases from V and 7 bases from J, with 14 bases between. Germline lookup yields CDR1 SGHRS and CDR2 YFSETQ. The CDR3 DNA reads TGCGCCAGCAGCTTGGGCTGGCTAGCGTCAAATGAGCAGTTCTTC. Translation gives CASSLGWLASNEQFF.